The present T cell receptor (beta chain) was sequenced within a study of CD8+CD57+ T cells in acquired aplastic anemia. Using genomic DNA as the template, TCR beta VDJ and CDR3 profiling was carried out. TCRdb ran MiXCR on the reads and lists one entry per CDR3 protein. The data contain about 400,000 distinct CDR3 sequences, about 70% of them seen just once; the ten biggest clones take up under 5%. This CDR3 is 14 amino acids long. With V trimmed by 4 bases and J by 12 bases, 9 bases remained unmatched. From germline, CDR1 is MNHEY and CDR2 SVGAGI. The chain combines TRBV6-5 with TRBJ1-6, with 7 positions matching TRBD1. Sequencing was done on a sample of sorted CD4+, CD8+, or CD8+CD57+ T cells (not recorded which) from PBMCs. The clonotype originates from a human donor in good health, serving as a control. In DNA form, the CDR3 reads TGTGCCAGCAGTTCCTGGACAGGTGATGTACCCCTCCACTTT. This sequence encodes CASSSWTGDVPLHF.